This T cell receptor (beta chain) came from a study of T cells in Graves' hyperthyroidism and ophthalmopathy. This clonotype was picked up many times. Amplified regions were TCR beta CDR3 sequences from RNA transcripts. Primed by the HTBI set, a first-round RT-PCR was run on the TCR CDR3. MiXCR, run by TCRdb on the multiplex PCR reads, gives a single entry per CDR3 protein. The sample includes roughly 380,000 distinct CDR3 sequences, over 11% of them seen just once. Hyperthyroidism of Graves' type that showed no ophthalmopathy progression within 18 months was stable. Researchers barred patients who had uncontrolled infection, other autoimmune disease, pregnancy or lactation. The CDR3 extends over 14 amino acids. The germline V gene encodes CDR1 SNHLY and CDR2 FYNNEI. J was trimmed by 8 bases and V by 8 bases; bases with no gene match: 10.

The sequenced sample consisted of blood. The chain links TRBV2 to TRBJ2-1; 9 nucleotides align to TRBD1. This sequence originates from a woman aged 60-75 years with Graves' hyperthyroidism. CDR3 sequence: CASDPGQGVYEQFF. As DNA, the CDR3 is TGTGCCAGCGACCCGGGACAGGGTGTCTATGAGCAGTTCTTC.